The clone carrying this T cell receptor (beta chain) was detected only a few times. Its target is unknown. The record originates from a study of cytomegalovirus exposure and HLA in healthy donors. Overall study findings and caveats: Most TCR sequences were uncommon, yet certain public TCRs appeared in many donors.

The PCR employed 60 Vbeta primers together with 13 Jbeta primers. Data came from immunoSEQ multiplex PCR; TCRdb stores just in-frame clones and leaves some out. The repertoire holds 130,000 or so clones, with about three quarters as singletons. The CDR3 length is 14 residues. The ends were cut back, 1 base at V and 6 bases at J, with 9 bases in the middle. Per germline, CDR1 WNHNN and CDR2 SYGVQD (reference sequence). Sample: PBMCs. The TCR sequence derives from a female donor in good health and CMV-seronegative. The V and J genes are TRBV10-1 and TRBJ2-2; a weak D match, TRBD2 (5 bases). CDR3 region: CASSELDSAGELFF. The CDR3 DNA reads TGCGCCAGCAGTGAGTTGGACTCCGCCGGGGAGCTGTTTTTT.